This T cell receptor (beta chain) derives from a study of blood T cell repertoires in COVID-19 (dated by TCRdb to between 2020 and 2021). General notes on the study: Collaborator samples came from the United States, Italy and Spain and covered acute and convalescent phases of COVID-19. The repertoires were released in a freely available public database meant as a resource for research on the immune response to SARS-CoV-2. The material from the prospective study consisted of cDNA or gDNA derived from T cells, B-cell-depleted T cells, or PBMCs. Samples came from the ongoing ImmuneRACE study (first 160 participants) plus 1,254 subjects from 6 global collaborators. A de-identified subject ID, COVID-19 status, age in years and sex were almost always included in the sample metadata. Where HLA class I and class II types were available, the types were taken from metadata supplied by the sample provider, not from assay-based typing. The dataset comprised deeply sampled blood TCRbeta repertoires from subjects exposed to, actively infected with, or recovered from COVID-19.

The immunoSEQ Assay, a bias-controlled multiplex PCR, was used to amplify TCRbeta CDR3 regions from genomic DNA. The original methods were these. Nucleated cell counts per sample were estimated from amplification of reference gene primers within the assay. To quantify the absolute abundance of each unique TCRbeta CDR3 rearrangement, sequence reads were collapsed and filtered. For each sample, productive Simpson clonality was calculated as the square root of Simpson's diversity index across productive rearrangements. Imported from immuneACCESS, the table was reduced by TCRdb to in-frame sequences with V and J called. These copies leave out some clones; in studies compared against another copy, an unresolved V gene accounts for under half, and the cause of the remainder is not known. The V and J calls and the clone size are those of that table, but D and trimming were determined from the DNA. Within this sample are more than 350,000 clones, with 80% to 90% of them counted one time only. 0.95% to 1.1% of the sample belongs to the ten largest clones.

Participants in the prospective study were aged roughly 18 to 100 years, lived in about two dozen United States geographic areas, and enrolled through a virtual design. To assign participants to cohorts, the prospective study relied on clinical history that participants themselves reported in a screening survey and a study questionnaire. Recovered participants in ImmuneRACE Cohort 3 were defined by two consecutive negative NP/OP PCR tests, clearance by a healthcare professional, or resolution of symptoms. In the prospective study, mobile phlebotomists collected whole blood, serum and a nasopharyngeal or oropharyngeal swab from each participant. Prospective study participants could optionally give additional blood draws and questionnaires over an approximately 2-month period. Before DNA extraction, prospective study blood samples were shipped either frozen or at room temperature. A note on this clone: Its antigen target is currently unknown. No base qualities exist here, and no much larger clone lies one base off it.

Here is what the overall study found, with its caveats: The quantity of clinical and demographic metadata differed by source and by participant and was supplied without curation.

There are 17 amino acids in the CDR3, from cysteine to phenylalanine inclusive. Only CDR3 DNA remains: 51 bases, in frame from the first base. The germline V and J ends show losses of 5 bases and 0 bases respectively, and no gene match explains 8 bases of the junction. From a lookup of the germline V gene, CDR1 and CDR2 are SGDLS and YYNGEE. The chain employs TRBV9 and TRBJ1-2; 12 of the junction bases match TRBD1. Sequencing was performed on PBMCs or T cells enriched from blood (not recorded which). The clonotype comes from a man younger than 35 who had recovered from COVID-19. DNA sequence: TGTGCCAGCAGGAAGGGACAGGGGGCGTCTTCTAACTATGGCTACACCTTC. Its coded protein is CASRKGQGASSNYGYTF.